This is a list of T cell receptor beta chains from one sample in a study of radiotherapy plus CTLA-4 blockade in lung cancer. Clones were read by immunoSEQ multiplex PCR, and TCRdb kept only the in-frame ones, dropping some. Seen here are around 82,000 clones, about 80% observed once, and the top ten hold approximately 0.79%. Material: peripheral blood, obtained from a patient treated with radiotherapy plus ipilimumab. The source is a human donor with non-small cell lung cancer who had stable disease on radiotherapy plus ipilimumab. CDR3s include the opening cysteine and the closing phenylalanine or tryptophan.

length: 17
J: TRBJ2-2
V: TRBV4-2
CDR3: CASSQTLNNPNTGELFF

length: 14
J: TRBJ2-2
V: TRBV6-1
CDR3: CASSLLSNTGELFF

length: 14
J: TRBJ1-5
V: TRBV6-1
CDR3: CASRLGGGNQPQHF

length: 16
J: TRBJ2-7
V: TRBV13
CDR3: CASSSPAGGRVREQYF

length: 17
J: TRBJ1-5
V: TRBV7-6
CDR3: CASSLSPQGYSNQPQHF

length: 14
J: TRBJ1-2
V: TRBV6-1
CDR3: CASGGDRANYGYTF

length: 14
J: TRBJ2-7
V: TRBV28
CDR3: CASSLIGGVGEQYF

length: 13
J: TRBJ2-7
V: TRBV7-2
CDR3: CASSRDYTYEQYF

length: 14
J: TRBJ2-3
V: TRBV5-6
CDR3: CASSLAGFTDTQYF

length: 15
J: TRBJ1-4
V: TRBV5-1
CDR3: CASSLEVGRNEKLFF

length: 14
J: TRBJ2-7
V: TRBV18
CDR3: CASSPAGTTYEQYF

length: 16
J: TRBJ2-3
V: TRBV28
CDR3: CASSSPTSGNADTQYF

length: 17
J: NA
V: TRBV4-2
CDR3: CASSQPRTSSAPYEQYF

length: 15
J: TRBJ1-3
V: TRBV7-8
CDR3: CASSDTGSTGNTIYF

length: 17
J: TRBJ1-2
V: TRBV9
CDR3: CASSARRPGGGSNGYTF

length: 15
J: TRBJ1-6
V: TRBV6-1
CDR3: CASFVGTTYNSPLHF

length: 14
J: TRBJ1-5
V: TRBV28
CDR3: CASSWAGSNQPQHF

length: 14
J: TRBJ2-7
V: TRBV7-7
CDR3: CASSLAGESHEQYF

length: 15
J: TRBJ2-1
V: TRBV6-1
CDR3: CASSIDRGPYNEQFF

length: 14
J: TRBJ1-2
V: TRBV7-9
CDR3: CASSSGRDSSGYTF

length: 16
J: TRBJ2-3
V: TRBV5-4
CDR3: CASFPKRGTSTDTQYF

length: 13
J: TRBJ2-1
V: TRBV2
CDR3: CASSETNYNEQFF

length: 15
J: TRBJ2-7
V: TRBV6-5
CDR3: CASSPDRGPPYEQYF

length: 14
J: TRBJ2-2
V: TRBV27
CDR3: CASSGTGNTGELFF

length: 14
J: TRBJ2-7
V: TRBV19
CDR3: CASSISSAAYEQYF

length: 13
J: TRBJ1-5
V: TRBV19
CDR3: CASKSGGNQPQHF

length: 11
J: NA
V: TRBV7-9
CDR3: CASSLPPEQYF

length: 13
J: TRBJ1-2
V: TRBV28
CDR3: CASSLDSDYGYTF

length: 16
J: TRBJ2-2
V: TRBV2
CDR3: CASSEDKGVGTGELFF

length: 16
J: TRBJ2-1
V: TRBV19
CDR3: CASSFRLSRSYNEQFF

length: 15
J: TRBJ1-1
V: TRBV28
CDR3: CASRETRQGATEAFF

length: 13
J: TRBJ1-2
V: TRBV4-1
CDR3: CASSTGANPPSTF

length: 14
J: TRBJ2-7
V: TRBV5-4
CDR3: CASSFGLANYEQYF

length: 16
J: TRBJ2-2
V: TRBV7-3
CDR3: CASSYAGTVNTGELFF

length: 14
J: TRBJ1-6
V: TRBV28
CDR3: CASSSPRSAAPLHF

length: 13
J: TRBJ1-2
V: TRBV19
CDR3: CASSQRGPLGYTF

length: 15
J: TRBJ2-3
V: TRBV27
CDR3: CASSLLAGGPDTQYF

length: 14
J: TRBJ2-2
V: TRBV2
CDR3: CASCRSSTYGELFF

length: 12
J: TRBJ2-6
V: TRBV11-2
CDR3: CASSLTGDVLTF

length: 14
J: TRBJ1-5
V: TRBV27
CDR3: CASMREGGNQPQHF

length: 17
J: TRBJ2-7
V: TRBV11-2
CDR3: CASSLTSGGVKSYEQYF

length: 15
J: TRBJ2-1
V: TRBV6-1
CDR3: CASSALDPSNNEQFF

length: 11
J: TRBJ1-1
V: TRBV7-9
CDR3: CASKLVGEAFF

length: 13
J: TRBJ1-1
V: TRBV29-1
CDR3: CSARPTQNTEAFF

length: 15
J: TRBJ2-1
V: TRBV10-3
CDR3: CAISGTPTGGNEQFF

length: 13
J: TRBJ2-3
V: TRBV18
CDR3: CASSPGSTDTQYF

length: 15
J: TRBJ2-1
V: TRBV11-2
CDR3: CASSLDRGQRNEQFF

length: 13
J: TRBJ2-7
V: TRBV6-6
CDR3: CASRRERSYEQYF

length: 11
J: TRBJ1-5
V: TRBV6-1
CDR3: CASSELQPQHF

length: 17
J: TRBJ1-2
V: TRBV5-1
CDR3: CASSFQTGTGSFHGYTF

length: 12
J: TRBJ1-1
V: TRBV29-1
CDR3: CSARTANTEAFF

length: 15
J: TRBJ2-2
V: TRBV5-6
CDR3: CASSLGPGRTGELFF

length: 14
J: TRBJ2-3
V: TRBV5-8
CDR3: CASSPDPATDTQYF

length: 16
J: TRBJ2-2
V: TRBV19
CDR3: CASSMGGSRNTGELFF

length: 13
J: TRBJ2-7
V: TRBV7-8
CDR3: CASSLQGYGEQYF

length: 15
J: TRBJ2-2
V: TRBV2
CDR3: CASSERARGTGELFF

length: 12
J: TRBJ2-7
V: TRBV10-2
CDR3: CASSEQLREQYF

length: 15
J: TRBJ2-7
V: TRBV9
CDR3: CASSVGDSGSYEQYF

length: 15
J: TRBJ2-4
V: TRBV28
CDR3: CASSLDPSTKNIQYF